This TCR beta chain was sequenced for a study of cytomegalovirus exposure and HLA in healthy donors. This clone was seen a handful of times. Antigen: not known. 13 Jbeta primers and 60 Vbeta primers were used for the PCR. Clones were read by immunoSEQ multiplex PCR, and TCRdb kept only the in-frame ones, dropping some. The data show roughly 130,000 clones, with around four fifths seen just once and roughly 1.1% held by the top ten. General observations from the study: HLA alleles showed associations with 16,951 TCR beta sequences in a later analysis, at a 0.05 false discovery rate. Among donors in an Asian-associated ancestry cluster, a later analysis reportedly found fewer N-insertions than the approximately 700-donor mean.

The CDR3 loop spans 15 amino acids. Germline assignment: CDR1 SGHAT and CDR2 FQNNGV. The V and J ends lost 4 bases and 4 bases, in that order; junction bases with no gene match: 8. This chain uses TRBV11-2 with TRBJ2-5, with TRBD1 identical over 8 bases. The receptor comes from a boy aged 5-17 years in good health and CMV-seronegative. What was sequenced was PBMCs. CDR3 bases: TGTGCCAGCAGCTCCAGGGGGCGCGATAGAGAGACCCAGTACTTC. Its translation: CASSSRGRDRETQYF.